The rows below give T cell receptor beta chains drawn from one sample of a study of long-term antiretroviral therapy in people with HIV. Clones were read by immunoSEQ multiplex PCR, and TCRdb kept only the in-frame ones, dropping some. The sample has some 28,000 clones, around 95% seen once. The input for sequencing was unsorted PBMCs, taken 5.3 years after starting antiretroviral therapy. The receptors stem from a man aged 45-65 years with HIV. CDR3s include the opening cysteine and the closing phenylalanine or tryptophan.

v_call	j_call	cdr3_aa
TRBV14	TRBJ1-3	CASSQVGGTGNTIYF
TRBV6-6	TRBJ1-6	CASSWTGVFGGSPLHF
TRBV10-3	TRBJ1-3	CAVTATSSGNTIYF
TRBV2	TRBJ1-3	CASRTGSGNTIYF
TRBV19	TRBJ2-5	CASSIGRGDKETQYF
TRBV6-6	TRBJ2-2	CASSYSENTGELFF
TRBV9	TRBJ2-7	CASSPSSSSYEQYF
TRBV5-6	TRBJ2-7	CASSPPPDRGDPYEQYF
TRBV4-3	TRBJ2-3	CASSQDRSGDTQYF
TRBV14	TRBJ2-1	CASSQDRGLAGGRDEQFF
TRBV18	TRBJ2-7	CASSPGGYEQYF
TRBV7-6	TRBJ2-1	CASSFGGEQFF
TRBV19	TRBJ2-6	CASIRDARSGANVLTF
TRBV5-4	TRBJ2-7	CASSLEGNHYEQYF
TRBV19	TRBJ1-6	CASSIGGFGSPLHF
TRBV29-1	TRBJ1-1	CSTGEWGTEAFF
TRBV19	TRBJ2-1	CASRWGPGQGGNEQFF
TRBV6-1	TRBJ2-7	CASTRAYEQYF
TRBV5-1	TRBJ1-3	CASRVSGNSGNTIYF
TRBV9	TRBJ1-1	CASSPGQGETEAFF
TRBV5-1	TRBJ2-1	CASSLQSRDNEQFF
TRBV6-1	TRBJ1-1	CASSQTNTEAFF